The clone carrying this T cell receptor beta chain was found many times. Researchers took RNA transcripts and amplified the TCR beta CDR3 regions from them. With the HTBI primer set, the TCR CDR3 went through a first round of RT-PCR. TCRdb independently ran MiXCR on the multiplex PCR reads; one entry per CDR3 protein. The sample lists roughly 420,000 distinct CDR3 sequences, approximately 14% occurring once. This sample stems from a study of T cells in Graves' hyperthyroidism and ophthalmopathy. In patients aged 18 to 65, hyperthyroidism was newly diagnosed, with duration under 2 months. Germline V lookup: CDR1 MNHEY, CDR2 SVGEGT. Trimming took 6 bases from V and 7 from J; bases not matched to a gene: 12. The CDR3 contains 16 residues.

Sequenced: blood. The chain joins TRBV6-2 or TRBV6-3 to TRBJ2-7, with 13 bases aligning to TRBD2. The receptor comes from a woman between 18 and 30 years old with Graves' hyperthyroidism. In nucleotides, the CDR3 is TGTGCCAGCAGCCGATGGACTAGCGGGAGAGGACATGAGCAGTACTTC. Residues: CASSRWTSGRGHEQYF.